This T cell receptor beta chain was sequenced during a study of post-analysis software for immune sequencing data. At the level of the study: Relapsing-remitting, secondary progressive and progressive-relapsing forms made up the multiple sclerosis disease courses.

Libraries were made from TCR beta cDNA, and they carried unique molecular identifiers. In TCRdb, the PCR reads were re-called with MiXCR into one record per CDR3 protein. The sample includes under 200,000 distinct CDR3 sequences, 36% of them seen just once. Overall study findings and caveats: Multiple sclerosis was associated with a significant reduction in normalized Chao1 diversity relative to controls. Batch-mates among the samples co-clustered strongly by F measure.

As to this clonotype: Its specificity is unknown.

The source material was blood, sampled after autologous hematopoietic stem cell transplantation. This TCR was sampled from a girl between 10 and 17 years old with multiple sclerosis.

The CDR3 DNA reads as TGTGCCAGCAGTTTTAGGTCGGCTTGGGGGAACATTCAGTACTTC. This translates into CASSFRSAWGNIQYF. The chain has TRBV12-3 or TRBV12-4 and TRBJ2-4, with D perhaps given as TRBD1 or TRBD2 (5 bases each). CDR3 length: 15 amino acids. Trimming shortened V by 3 bases and J by 7 bases, and 16 bases separated the two germline ends.